The T cell receptor beta chain under discussion was sequenced for a study of cytotoxic CD8 clonotypes in ibrutinib-treated CLL (dated by TCRdb to the early 2020s). Context from the whole study: In this cohort, approximately 15 patients were treatment-naive and fewer than 13 were relapsed/refractory, while 17 to 18 had unmutated IGHV. Partial responses were observed in roughly 24 patients and complete responses in 2; after a median follow-up of around 68 months, remission was maintained in 14 patients and progression was observed in around twelve. The response samples were drawn at a median of around eleven months into treatment, with a range of roughly 6 to 36 months. On average, each sample had approximately 280,000 productive templates and approximately 85,000 productive rearrangements. Longitudinal samples were obtainable from about 30% of the roughly 90 participants in the trial. Cryopreserved peripheral blood mononuclear cells were obtained prior to treatment, at the time of response, and at either disease progression or sustained remission. Every sample from remission and from progressive disease was obtained while the patients were still on ibrutinib.

Sample time point, as interpreted from the label and publication: roughly 2 years on ibrutinib. For TCR beta library preparation, about 2 micrograms of genomic DNA were isolated from cryopreserved PBMCs. High-throughput TCR beta sequencing was performed on longitudinal blood samples from CLL patients receiving ibrutinib monotherapy. Patients were enrolled in a phase 2 open-label single-center ibrutinib monotherapy trial. CDR3 length: 19 amino acids, cysteine to phenylalanine. Left in the record is the CDR3 DNA by itself, 57 bases read in frame from the first base. Overall study outcomes, separate from this receptor: At baseline, clonality was higher than in age-matched healthy donors and showed a strong correlation with circulating CD8+ T-cell counts. Public clonotypes were rare and either shrank or stayed stable during treatment, and the rise in clonality at ibrutinib response reflected expansion of private clonotypes. Clonality increased at ibrutinib response, stayed stable in sustained remission, and fell back toward baseline at progression. Sustained-remission and progressing patients did not have matched sampling times, and lymph node repertoires were not examined.

Each clonotype received, on average, 10x coverage in deep resolution sequencing performed on a MiSeq, where the target depth lay between 1 in 1 million and 1 in 200,000 T cells. TCR beta libraries were generated with the immunoSEQ hsTCRB Kit. From the authors' description of their analysis: ImmunoSEQ Data Assistant and ImmunoSEQ Analyzer were used for data analysis, and V, D and J genes were assigned according to IMGT definitions. Clonality, with values ranging from 0 to 1, was calculated as one minus the normalized Shannon entropy of productive rearrangement frequencies. Only overrepresented clonotypes making up at least 0.05% of each patient's repertoire were included in the public clonotype analysis. Some 13 repertoires from age-matched healthy donors, obtained from immuneACCESS, served as clonality controls. Entries here come from immuneACCESS through TCRdb and include only in-frame sequences with V and J called. Some clones fail to appear in such tables; in the studies checked, an unresolved V gene covers under half of the shortfall, and the cause of the remainder is unknown. That table gives V, J and clone size, and the DNA gave D and trimming. For this sample the table gives 150,000 to 250,000 clones, of which over 60% were detected only once. The ten largest clones capture around an eighth of the sample.

With regard to this clone: This receptor's antigen is unknown. Per-nucleotide qualities are absent, and no much larger clonotype sits a single base away.

This receptor was obtained from a human donor with chronic lymphocytic leukemia. Here the sequenced sample was PBMCs, taken after 24 months of ibrutinib treatment. The V gene is TRBV12-2 and the J gene is TRBJ2-1. TRBV12-2 has pseudogene status. The sequenced DNA is TGTGCAAGTCGCTTAAGGTTTAGAACCTCTCCCCACTCCTACAATGAGCAGTTCTTC. This is translated as CASRLRFRTSPHSYNEQFF.